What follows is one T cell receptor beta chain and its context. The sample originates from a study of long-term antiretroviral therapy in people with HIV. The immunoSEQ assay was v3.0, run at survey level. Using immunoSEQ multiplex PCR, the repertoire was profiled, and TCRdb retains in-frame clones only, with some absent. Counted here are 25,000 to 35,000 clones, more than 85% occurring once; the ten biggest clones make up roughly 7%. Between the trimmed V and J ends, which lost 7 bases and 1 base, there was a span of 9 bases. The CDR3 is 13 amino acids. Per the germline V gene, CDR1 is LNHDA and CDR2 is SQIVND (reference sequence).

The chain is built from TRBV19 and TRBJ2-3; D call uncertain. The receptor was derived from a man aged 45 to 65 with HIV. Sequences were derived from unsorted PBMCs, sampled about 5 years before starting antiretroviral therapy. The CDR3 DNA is TGTGCCAGTAAAGCGTCGGGCACAGATACGCAGTATTTT. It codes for CASKASGTDTQYF.